The 28 T cell receptor beta chains below come from one sample, sequenced in a study of graft-versus-host responses after intestinal transplantation. No cognate antigen is known for these TCRs. Profiling relied on immunoSEQ multiplex PCR, and the TCRdb table lists in-frame clones only, not all of them. Among approximately 63,000 clones listed, 94% were seen once. Sequencing was performed on unstimulated CD4+ T cells sorted from spleen or lymph node cells, taken before transplant. These receptors came from a human donor who was the organ donor for an intestinal transplant.

Here the CDR3 reads CASSYRTGSSYNEQFF. The CDR3 bases are TGTGCCAGCAGCTACAGGACAGGGAGCTCCTACAATGAGCAGTTCTTC. The gene calls are TRBV13 and TRBJ2-1; 8 nucleotides align to TRBD1. This CDR3 has 16 residues. After removal of 4 bases from V and 0 bases from J, the junction contained 5 bases not matched to a gene. Germline CDR1 PRHDT, CDR2 FYEKMQ (reference sequence).

The chain recombines TRBV5-5 with TRBJ2-7; 7 bases are a match to TRBD1. Germline assignment: CDR1 SGHKS and CDR2 YYEKEE (reference sequence). Unmatched junction bases numbered 2, after V lost 4 bases and J lost 4 bases. This CDR3 has 12 residues. The CDR3 nucleotides read TGTGCCAGCAGCCGACAGGGATACGAGCAGTACTTC. Its translation: CASSRQGYEQYF.

Only one count was recorded for this clone. The chain recombines TRBV7-2 with TRBJ1-4; D is perhaps TRBD1 (6 bases). CDR1 is SGHTA and CDR2 is FQGNSA in the germline V gene. Between the trimmed V and J ends, which lost 5 bases and 7 bases, there was a span of 17 bases. The CDR3 runs 15 residues. CDR3 DNA: TGTGCCAGCAGCCGACAGGAAGGGGGAGGTGAAAAACTGTTTTTT. Translated: CASSRQEGGGEKLFF.

This clone was found a few times. This sequence joins TRBV2 and TRBJ2-5; 15 nucleotides agree with TRBD2. Germline V gene sequence: CDR1 SNHLY, CDR2 FYNNEI. The CDR3 has 16 residues. V shed 6 bases and J 5 bases; nucleotides not matched to a gene: 7. As DNA, the CDR3 is TGTGCCAGCAGAGGGACTAGCGGGGGGCCGACGGAGACCCAGTACTTC. Amino acid sequence: CASRGTSGGPTETQYF.

This chain joins TRBV5-4 and TRBJ2-5; possibly TRBD2 for D (5 bases). The J call may be faulty, since TRBJ2-7 better matches the DNA end. From germline, CDR1 is SGHNT and CDR2 YYREEE (reference sequence). The CDR3 totals 13 residues. The CDR3 sequence: CASSQGLLYEQYF. DNA of the CDR3: TGTGCCAGCAGCCAAGGACTGCTCTACGAGCAGTACTTC.

The chain carries TRBV6-5 and TRBJ2-3; weak D call: TRBD2 (5 bases). V was clipped by 6 bases and J by 5 bases, with 6 bases between them. Germline CDR1 and CDR2: MNHEY and SVGAGI. The CDR3 length is 11 residues. CDR3 DNA: TGTGCCAGCAGGGGGAGAGATACGCAGTATTTT. This translates into CASRGRDTQYF.

The V gene is TRBV5-4, the J gene TRBJ2-5; 12 nucleotides line up with TRBD2. The CDR3 spans 18 residues. Germline lookup yields CDR1 SGHNT and CDR2 YYREEE (reference sequence). Trimming at V came to 2 bases and at J to 0 bases, leaving 8 bases not matched to a gene. The CDR3 sequence is CASSFFRTSGVYQETQYF. The CDR3 bases are TGTGCCAGCAGCTTTTTCCGGACTAGCGGGGTGTACCAAGAGACCCAGTACTTC.

The CDR3 sequence is CASSPRQRNQPQHF. CDR3 bases: TGTGCCAGTAGTCCGAGACAGCGCAATCAGCCCCAGCATTTT. This chain links TRBV19 with TRBJ1-5; the D gene is possibly TRBD1 (5 bases). CDR1 is LNHDA, CDR2 SQIVND, per germline (reference sequence). This CDR3 comprises 14 residues. The V and J ends lost 5 bases and 2 bases respectively, with 10 bases between them.

This sequence joins TRBV25-1 and TRBJ2-3; possibly TRBD1 for D (5 bases). Germline loops: CDR1 MGHDK, CDR2 SYGVNS. The V and J ends lost 1 base and 2 bases respectively, with 7 bases between them. The CDR3 consists of 14 residues. The CDR3 region is CASSESGFTDTQYF. CDR3 in DNA: TGTGCCAGCAGTGAATCAGGGTTCACAGATACGCAGTATTTT.

This clone has just one count. The rearrangement links TRBV7-9 to TRBJ2-1; 10 positions match TRBD1. The CDR3 extends over 16 amino acids. With 7 bases clipped from V and 1 base from J, the junction kept 7 bases outside the gene matches. Germline assignment: CDR1 SEHNR and CDR2 FQNEAQ (reference sequence). Here the CDR3 reads CASIDRGPRSYNEQFF. In DNA, the CDR3 is TGTGCCAGCATAGACAGGGGGCCTAGGTCCTACAATGAGCAGTTCTTC. Together with reference TRBV7-9 and TRBJ2-1, the CDR3 gives the full variable domain: DTGVSQNPRHKITKRGQNVTFRCDPISEHNRLYWYRQTLGQGPEFLTYFQNEAQLEKSRLLSDRFSAERPKGSFSTLEIQRTEQGDSAMYLCASIDRGPRSYNEQFFGPGTRLTVL.

The chain links TRBV21-1 to TRBJ2-5; TRBD1 is the table's D call and was not checked against the DNA. TRBV21-1 is an annotated pseudogene. The CDR3 consists of 9 residues. CDR3 region: CASGSDQYF. As DNA, the CDR3 is TGTGCCAGCGGCTCAGACCAGTACTTC.

The chain couples TRBV2 to TRBJ2-2; 9 nucleotides match TRBD2. V trimming: 5 bases; J trimming: 4 bases; junction bases outside the gene matches: 8. The CDR3 runs 16 residues. The V gene's germline CDR1 is SNHLY and CDR2 FYNNEI. The CDR3 sequence: CASSPERGAGTGELFF. CDR3 DNA sequence: TGTGCCAGCAGTCCGGAGCGGGGGGCGGGCACCGGGGAGCTGTTTTTT.

Written as DNA, the CDR3 is TGTGCCAGCACCATCACCAGACTAGACGGCGAGCAGTACTTC. This gives the protein CASTITRLDGEQYF. The chain recombines TRBV6-1 with TRBJ2-7; a weak D match, TRBD2 (6 bases). The CDR3 has 14 residues. Per the germline V gene, CDR1 is MNHNS and CDR2 is SASEGT. With 7 bases removed from V and 6 bases from J, the gap between germline ends came to 19 bases.

This CDR3 reads CASKIGDGSTDTQYF. CDR3 bases: TGTGCCAGCAAAATCGGTGATGGGAGCACAGATACGCAGTATTTT. This chain links TRBV25-1 with TRBJ2-3; D call uncertain. Germline V gives CDR1 MGHDK, CDR2 SYGVNS. Deletions cut 7 bases from V and 0 bases from J, with 14 bases between. The CDR3 covers 15 residues.

The chain couples TRBV19 to TRBJ1-2; unclear D gene. V lost 6 bases and J 4 bases, leaving 18 bases between the germline ends. The CDR3 runs 15 residues. Germline lookup yields CDR1 LNHDA and CDR2 SQIVND (reference sequence). CDR3 coding DNA: TGTGCCAGTAGCCCTTCAAGGCTCTCAGGCTATGGCTACACCTTC. Its translation: CASSPSRLSGYGYTF.

The rearrangement joins TRBV7-9 to TRBJ2-2, with D unresolved. Germline values: CDR1 SEHNR, CDR2 FQNEAQ (reference sequence). V was shortened by 5 bases and J by 4 bases, with 8 bases between the two germline ends. The CDR3 is 13 amino acids. Written as DNA, the CDR3 is TGTGCCAGCAGCCCCCCGGGCACCGGGGAGCTGTTTTTT. Protein product: CASSPPGTGELFF.

The chain couples TRBV18 to TRBJ2-1; 7 positions agree with TRBD1. This CDR3 is built from 16 residues. Germline V gene lookup returns CDR1 KGHSH and CDR2 LQKENI. V dropped 6 bases and J dropped 1; count of bases not matched to a gene: 9. In nucleotides, the CDR3 is TGTGCCAGCTCTCCCACCGGGACAGAGTCCTACAATGAGCAGTTCTTC. It encodes CASSPTGTESYNEQFF.

The J gene is TRBJ2-2, the V gene TRBV10-3, with 9 bases matching TRBD1. Germline values: CDR1 ENHRY, CDR2 SYGVKD. Trimming cost V 3 bases and J 0 bases; bases outside gene matches: 8. This CDR3 comprises 18 residues. The CDR3 bases are TGTGCCATCAGTGACAGACAGGGGGGCACTTCGAACACCGGGGAGCTGTTTTTT. Translated: CAISDRQGGTSNTGELFF.

V and J are TRBV4-1 and TRBJ2-2, with 7 bases that match TRBD1. From germline, CDR1 is MGHRA and CDR2 YSYEKL. V lost 0 bases, J lost 8 bases, and 3 bases stayed unmatched. The CDR3 is made up of 14 amino acids. The CDR3 sequence: CASSQDSRGGELFF. CDR3 nucleotide sequence: TGCGCCAGCAGCCAAGATAGCAGGGGGGGGGAGCTGTTTTTT.

The gene calls are TRBV5-4 and TRBJ1-4; D unclear. This CDR3 region has 12 residues. Trimming cost V 2 bases and J 5 bases, with 4 bases left between them. The germline gives CDR1 SGHNT, CDR2 YYREEE (reference sequence). CDR3: CASSFPNEKLFF. The CDR3 region has the DNA TGTGCCAGCAGCTTCCCGAATGAAAAACTGTTTTTT.

The rearrangement uses TRBV4-2 and TRBJ2-1, with D unclear. Per germline, CDR1 LGHNA and CDR2 YNFKEQ. Trimming stripped 2 bases from V and 3 bases from J, with 5 bases between. The CDR3 runs to 13 residues. This chain's CDR3 is CASSQLNYNEQFF. The CDR3 DNA follows: TGTGCCAGCAGCCAACTTAACTACAATGAGCAGTTCTTC.

About this clone itself: The junction does not match germline at one end; this may be a read error. The CDR3 DNA follows: TGCGCCAGCAGGTTGGGGTGGGGTAACACTGAAGCTTTCTTT. Protein product: CASRLGWGNTEAFF. This rearrangement joins TRBV5-1 to TRBJ1-1; D gene unclear. The CDR3 has 14 amino acids. Per germline, CDR1 SGHRS and CDR2 YFSETQ. Using reference TRBV5-1 and TRBJ1-1 for the parts outside the CDR3, the full variable domain is KAGVTQTPRYLIKTRGQQVTLSCSPISGHRSVSWYQQTPGQGLQFLFEYFSETQRNKGNFPGRFSGRQFSNSRSEMNVSTLELGDSALYLCASRLGWGNTEAFFGQGTRLTVV.

This chain uses TRBV2 with TRBJ2-7; D may correspond to TRBD1 or TRBD2 (5 bases each). CDR3 length equals 13 residues. V was pared by 6 bases and J by 2 bases, with 11 bases between. Germline lookup yields CDR1 SNHLY and CDR2 FYNNEI. Here the CDR3 DNA reads TGTGCCAGCAGGGGGGATGGGACCTACGAGCAGTACTTC. Translated: CASRGDGTYEQYF.

V and J are TRBV19 and TRBJ1-6; D ambiguous. This CDR3 contains 17 residues. Germline CDR1 and CDR2: LNHDA and SQIVND (reference sequence). Trimming left V 7 bases short and J 0 bases short, with 16 bases between. The CDR3: CASKATVSSSYNSPLHF. The DNA for the CDR3 is TGTGCCAGTAAGGCTACAGTTTCAAGCTCCTATAATTCACCCCTCCACTTT.

This clone has only one observation. The chain links TRBV4-2 to TRBJ1-1, with D perhaps TRBD1 (5 bases). Germline V gene lookup returns CDR1 LGHNA and CDR2 YNFKEQ. The CDR3 runs to 14 residues. V shed 4 bases and J shed 5 bases, with 14 bases lying between them. The CDR3 loop is CASSRSGGGTEAFF. The CDR3 DNA reads as TGTGCCAGCAGCCGCTCTGGGGGGGGAACTGAAGCTTTCTTT.

The chain has TRBV19 and TRBJ1-3; D perhaps matches TRBD1 (6 bases). Germline CDR1 and CDR2: LNHDA and SQIVND (reference sequence). Trimming left V 4 bases short and J 4 bases short, with 14 bases between. The CDR3 runs 15 residues. The CDR3 reads CASSSNDRWGNTIYF. The CDR3 nucleotides are TGTGCCAGTAGTAGCAACGACAGGTGGGGAAACACCATATATTTT.

The V call is TRBV4-2, the J call TRBJ2-1; 7 bases line up with TRBD2. V shed 5 bases and J 5 bases; nucleotides not matched to a gene: 15. The length of the CDR3 is 17 residues. Germline CDR1 reads LGHNA; CDR2 reads YNFKEQ. CDR3 nucleotide sequence: TGTGCCAGCAGCACTTATATAGCGGGCCGAACAAACAATGAGCAGTTCTTC. Amino acids: CASSTYIAGRTNNEQFF.

CDR3 sequence: CASNEGASSEQYF. Here the CDR3 DNA reads TGTGCCAGCAATGAGGGGGCGTCTAGCGAGCAGTACTTC. The V gene is TRBV5-6, the J gene TRBJ2-7, with TRBD1 matching 7 bases. V dropped 6 bases and J dropped 6; count of bases not matched to a gene: 9. This CDR3 contains 13 residues. From germline, CDR1 is SGHDT and CDR2 YYEEEE. Full variable domain (missing parts from reference TRBV5-6 and TRBJ2-7): DAGVTQSPTHLIKTRGQQVTLRCSPKSGHDTVSWYQQALGQGPQFIFQYYEEEERQRGNFPDRFSGHQFPNYSSELNVNALLLGDSALYLCASNEGASSEQYFGPGTRLTVT.